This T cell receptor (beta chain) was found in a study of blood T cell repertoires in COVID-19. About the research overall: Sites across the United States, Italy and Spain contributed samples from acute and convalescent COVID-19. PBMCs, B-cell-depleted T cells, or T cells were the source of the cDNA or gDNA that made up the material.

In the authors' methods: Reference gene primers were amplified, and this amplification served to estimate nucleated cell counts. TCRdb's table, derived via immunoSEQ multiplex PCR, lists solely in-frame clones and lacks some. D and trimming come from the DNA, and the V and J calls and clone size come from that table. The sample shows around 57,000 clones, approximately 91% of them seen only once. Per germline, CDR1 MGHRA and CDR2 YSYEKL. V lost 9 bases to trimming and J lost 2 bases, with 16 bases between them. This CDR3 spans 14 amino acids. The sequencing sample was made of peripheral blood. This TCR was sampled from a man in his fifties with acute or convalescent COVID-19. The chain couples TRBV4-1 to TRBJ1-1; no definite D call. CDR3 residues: CASGRGLGNTEAFF. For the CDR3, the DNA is TGCGCCAGTGGTAGAGGACTCGGCAACACTGAAGCTTTCTTT.